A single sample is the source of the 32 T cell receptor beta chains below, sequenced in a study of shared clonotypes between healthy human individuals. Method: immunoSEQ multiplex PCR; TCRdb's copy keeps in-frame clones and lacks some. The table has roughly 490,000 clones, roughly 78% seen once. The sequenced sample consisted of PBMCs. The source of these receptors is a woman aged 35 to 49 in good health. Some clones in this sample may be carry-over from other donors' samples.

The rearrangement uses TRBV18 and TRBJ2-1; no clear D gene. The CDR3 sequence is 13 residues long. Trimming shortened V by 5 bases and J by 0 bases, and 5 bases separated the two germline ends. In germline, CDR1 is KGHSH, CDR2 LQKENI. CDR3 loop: CASSFDSYNEQFF. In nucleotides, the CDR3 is TGTGCCAGCTCATTTGACTCCTACAATGAGCAGTTCTTC.

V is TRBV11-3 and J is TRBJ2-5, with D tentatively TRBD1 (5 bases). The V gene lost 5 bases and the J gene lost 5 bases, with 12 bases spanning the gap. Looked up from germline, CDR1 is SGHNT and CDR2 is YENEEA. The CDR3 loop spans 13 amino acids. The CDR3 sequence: CASSARTSETQYF. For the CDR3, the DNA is TGTGCCAGCAGCGCTCGGACATCGGAGACCCAGTACTTC.

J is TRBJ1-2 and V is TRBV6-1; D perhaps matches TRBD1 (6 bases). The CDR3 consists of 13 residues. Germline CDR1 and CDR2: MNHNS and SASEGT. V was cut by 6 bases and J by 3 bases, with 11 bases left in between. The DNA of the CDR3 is TGTGCCAGCAGGACGGACAGCGACTATGGCTACACCTTC. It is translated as CASRTDSDYGYTF.

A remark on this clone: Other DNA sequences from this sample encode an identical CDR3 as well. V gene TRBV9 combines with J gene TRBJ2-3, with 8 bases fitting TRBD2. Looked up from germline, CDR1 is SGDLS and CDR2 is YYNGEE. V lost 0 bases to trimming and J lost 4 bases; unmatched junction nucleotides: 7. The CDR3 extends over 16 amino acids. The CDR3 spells CASSVGASGSADTQYF. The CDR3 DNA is TGTGCCAGCAGCGTAGGGGCTAGCGGGTCGGCAGATACGCAGTATTTT.

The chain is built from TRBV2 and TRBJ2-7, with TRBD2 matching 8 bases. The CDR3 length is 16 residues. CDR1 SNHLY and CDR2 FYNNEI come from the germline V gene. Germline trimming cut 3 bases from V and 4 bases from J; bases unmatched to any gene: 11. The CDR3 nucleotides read TGTGCCAGCAGTGACTTTGGAGTACTAGCGGAGTACGAGCAGTACTTC. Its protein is CASSDFGVLAEYEQYF.

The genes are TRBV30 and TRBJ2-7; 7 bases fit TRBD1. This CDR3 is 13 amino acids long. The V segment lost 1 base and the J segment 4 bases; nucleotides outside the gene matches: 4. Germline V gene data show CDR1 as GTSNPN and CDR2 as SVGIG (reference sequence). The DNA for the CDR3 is TGTGCCTGGAGTGGGGACAGCTTTTACGAGCAGTACTTC. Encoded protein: CAWSGDSFYEQYF.

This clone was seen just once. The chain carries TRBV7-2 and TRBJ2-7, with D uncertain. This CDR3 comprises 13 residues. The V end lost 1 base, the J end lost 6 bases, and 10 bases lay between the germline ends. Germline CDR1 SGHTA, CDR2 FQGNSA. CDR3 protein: CASSLGGIREQYF. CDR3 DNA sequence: TGTGCCAGCAGCTTAGGGGGAATTCGCGAGCAGTACTTC.

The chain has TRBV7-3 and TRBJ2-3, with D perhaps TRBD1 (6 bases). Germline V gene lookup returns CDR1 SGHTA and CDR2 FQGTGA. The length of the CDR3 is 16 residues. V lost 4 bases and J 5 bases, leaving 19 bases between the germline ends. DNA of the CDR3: TGTGCCAGCAGCTACCCCCGGGACATCCGTGGAGATACGCAGTATTTT. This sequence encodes CASSYPRDIRGDTQYF.

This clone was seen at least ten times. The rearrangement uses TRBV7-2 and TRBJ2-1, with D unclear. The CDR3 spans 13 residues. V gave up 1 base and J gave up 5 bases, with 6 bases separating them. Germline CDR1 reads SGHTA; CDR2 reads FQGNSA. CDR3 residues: CASSLGWDNEQFF. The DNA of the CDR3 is TGTGCCAGCAGCTTAGGTTGGGACAATGAGCAGTTCTTC.

CDR3 region: CATSSHGTGGGGQFF. The CDR3 nucleotides read TGTGCCACCAGCAGCCATGGGACAGGGGGAGGGGGTCAGTTCTTC. V is TRBV15 and J is TRBJ2-1; 11 nucleotides align to TRBD1. CDR1 is LNHNV and CDR2 is YYDKDF in the germline V gene (reference sequence). The V and J ends lost 3 bases and 13 bases, in that order; junction bases with no gene match: 11. The CDR3 runs to 15 residues.

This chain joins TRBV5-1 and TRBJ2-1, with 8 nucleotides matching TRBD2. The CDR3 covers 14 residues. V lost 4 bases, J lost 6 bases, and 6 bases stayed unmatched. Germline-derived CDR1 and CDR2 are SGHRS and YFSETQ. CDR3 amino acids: CASSGAGVGNEQFF. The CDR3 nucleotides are TGCGCCAGCAGCGGAGCGGGAGTTGGCAATGAGCAGTTCTTC.

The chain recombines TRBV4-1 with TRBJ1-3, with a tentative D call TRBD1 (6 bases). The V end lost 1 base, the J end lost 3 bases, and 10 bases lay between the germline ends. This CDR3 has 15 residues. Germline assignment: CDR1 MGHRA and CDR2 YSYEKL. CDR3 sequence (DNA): TGCGCCAGCAGCCAAGTGGGGGCGTATGGAAACACCATATATTTT. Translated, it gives CASSQVGAYGNTIYF.

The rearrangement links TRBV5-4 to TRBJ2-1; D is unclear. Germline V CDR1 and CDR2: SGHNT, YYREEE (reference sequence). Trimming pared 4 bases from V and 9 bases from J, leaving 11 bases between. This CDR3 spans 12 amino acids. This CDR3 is CASSLFGREQFF. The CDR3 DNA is TGTGCCAGCAGCCTTTTCGGGCGTGAGCAGTTCTTC.

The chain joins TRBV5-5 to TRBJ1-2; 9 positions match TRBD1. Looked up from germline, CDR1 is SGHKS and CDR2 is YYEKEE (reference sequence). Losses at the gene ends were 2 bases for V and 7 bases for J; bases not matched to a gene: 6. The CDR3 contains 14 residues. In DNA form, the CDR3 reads TGTGCCAGCAGCTTCACAGGGGGCGGTCGTGGCTACACCTTC. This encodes CASSFTGGGRGYTF.

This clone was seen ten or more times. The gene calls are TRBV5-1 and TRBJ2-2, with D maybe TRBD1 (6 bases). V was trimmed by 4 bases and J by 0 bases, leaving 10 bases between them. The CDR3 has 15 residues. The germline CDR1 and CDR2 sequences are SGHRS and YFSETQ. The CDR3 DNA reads TGCGCCAGCAGCCTGGGACACACGAACACCGGGGAGCTGTTTTTT. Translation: CASSLGHTNTGELFF.

The CDR3 loop is CATLSLAGFNREQFF. In nucleotides, the CDR3 is TGTGCCACCCTTTCACTAGCGGGATTTAATCGGGAGCAGTTCTTC. The chain employs TRBV28 and TRBJ2-1, with 10 bases identical to TRBD2. Trimming removed 10 bases from V and 10 bases from J; junction bases left unmatched: 16. Germline CDR1 and CDR2: MDHEN and SYDVKM. This CDR3 comprises 15 residues.

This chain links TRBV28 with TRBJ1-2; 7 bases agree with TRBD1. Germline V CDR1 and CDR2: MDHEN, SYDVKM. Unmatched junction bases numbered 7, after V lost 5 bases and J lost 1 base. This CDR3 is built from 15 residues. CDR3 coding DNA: TGTGCCAGCAGTGTAGGGACAGCAGTTAACTATGGCTACACCTTC. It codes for CASSVGTAVNYGYTF.

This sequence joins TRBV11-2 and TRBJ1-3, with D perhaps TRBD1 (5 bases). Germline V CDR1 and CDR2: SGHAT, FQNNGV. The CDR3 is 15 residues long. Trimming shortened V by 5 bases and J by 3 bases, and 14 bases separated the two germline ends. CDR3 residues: CASSPLGGVGNTIYF. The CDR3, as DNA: TGTGCCAGCAGCCCGCTTGGGGGGGTTGGAAACACCATATATTTT.

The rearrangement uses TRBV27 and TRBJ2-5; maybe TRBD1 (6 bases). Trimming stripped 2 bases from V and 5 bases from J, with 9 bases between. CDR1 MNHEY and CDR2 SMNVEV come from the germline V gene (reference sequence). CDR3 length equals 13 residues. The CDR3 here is CASSLGGRETQYF. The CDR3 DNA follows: TGTGCCAGCAGTTTAGGGGGCCGGGAGACCCAGTACTTC.

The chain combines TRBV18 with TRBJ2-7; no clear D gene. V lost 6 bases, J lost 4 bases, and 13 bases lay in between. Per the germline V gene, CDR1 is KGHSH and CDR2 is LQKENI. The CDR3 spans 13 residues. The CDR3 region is CASSYSPTYEQYF. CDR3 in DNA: TGTGCCAGCTCGTATAGCCCTACTTACGAGCAGTACTTC.

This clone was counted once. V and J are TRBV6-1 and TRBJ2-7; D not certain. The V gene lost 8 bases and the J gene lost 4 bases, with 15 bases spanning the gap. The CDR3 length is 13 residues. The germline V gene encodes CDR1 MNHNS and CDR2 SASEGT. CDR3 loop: CASQSVDNYEQYF. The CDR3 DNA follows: TGTGCCAGCCAGTCCGTTGATAATTACGAGCAGTACTTC.

CDR3 sequence (DNA): TGTGCCAGCAGCAAAGCGCTAGGGGTGGCTAGCGACTCCTACGAGCAGTACTTC. Protein product: CASSKALGVASDSYEQYF. V and J are TRBV21-1 and TRBJ2-7; the D call TRBD2 from the table was never checked on the DNA. TRBV21-1 is a pseudogene locus. The CDR3 has 18 residues.

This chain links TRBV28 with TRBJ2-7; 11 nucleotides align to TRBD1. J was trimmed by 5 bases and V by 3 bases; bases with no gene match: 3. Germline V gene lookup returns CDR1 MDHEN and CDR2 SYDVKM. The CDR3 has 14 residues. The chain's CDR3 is CASSFADRGHEQYF. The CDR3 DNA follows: TGTGCCAGCAGTTTTGCGGACAGGGGGCACGAGCAGTACTTC.

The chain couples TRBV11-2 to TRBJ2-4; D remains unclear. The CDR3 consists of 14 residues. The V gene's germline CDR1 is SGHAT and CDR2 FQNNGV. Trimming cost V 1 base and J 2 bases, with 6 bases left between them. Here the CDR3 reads CASSLAVSKNIQYF. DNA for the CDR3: TGTGCCAGCAGCTTAGCTGTGTCCAAAAACATTCAGTACTTC. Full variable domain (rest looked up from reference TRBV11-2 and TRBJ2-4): EAGVAQSPRYKIIEKRQSVAFWCNPISGHATLYWYQQILGQGPKLLIQFQNNGVVDDSQLPKDRFSAERLKGVDSTLKIQPAKLEDSAVYLCASSLAVSKNIQYFGAGTRLSVL.

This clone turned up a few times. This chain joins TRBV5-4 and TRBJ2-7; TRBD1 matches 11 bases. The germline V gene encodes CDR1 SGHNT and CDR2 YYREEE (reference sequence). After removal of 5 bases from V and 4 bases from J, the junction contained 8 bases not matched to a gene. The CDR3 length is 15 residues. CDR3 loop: CASSPGQGAQYEQYF. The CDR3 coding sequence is TGTGCCAGCAGTCCTGGACAGGGGGCGCAGTACGAGCAGTACTTC.

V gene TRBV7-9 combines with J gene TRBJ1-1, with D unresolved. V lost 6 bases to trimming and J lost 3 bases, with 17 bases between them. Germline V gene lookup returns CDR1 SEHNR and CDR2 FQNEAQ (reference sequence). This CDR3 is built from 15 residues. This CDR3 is CASRRPLDGHTEAFF. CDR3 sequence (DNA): TGTGCCAGCAGGCGCCCCCTTGACGGGCACACTGAAGCTTTCTTT.

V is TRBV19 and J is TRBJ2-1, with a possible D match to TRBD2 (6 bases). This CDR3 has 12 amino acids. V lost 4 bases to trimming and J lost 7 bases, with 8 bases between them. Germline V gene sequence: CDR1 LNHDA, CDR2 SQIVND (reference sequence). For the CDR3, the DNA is TGTGCCAGTAGTAAGGGACTTAATGAGCAGTTCTTC. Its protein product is CASSKGLNEQFF.

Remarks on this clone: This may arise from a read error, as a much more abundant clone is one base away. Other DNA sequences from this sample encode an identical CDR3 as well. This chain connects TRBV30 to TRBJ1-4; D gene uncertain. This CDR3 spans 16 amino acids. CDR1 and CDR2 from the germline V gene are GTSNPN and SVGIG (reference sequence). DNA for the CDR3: TGTGCTTGGAGTGTAGCTGCCCACGCAACTAATGAAAAACTGTTTTTT. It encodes CAWSVAAHATNEKLFF.

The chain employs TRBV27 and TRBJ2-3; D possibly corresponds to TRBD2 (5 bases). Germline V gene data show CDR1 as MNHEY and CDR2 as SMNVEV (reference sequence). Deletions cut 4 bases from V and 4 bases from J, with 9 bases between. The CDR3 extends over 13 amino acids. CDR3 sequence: CASSSTGADTQYF. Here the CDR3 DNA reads TGTGCCAGCAGTTCTACCGGGGCAGATACGCAGTATTTT.

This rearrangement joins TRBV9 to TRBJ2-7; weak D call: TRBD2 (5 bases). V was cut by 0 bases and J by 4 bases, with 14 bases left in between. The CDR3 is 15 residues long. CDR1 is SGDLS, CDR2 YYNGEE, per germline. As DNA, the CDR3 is TGTGCCAGCAGCGTAGAAAGCGGCGAGGGATACGAGCAGTACTTC. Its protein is CASSVESGEGYEQYF.

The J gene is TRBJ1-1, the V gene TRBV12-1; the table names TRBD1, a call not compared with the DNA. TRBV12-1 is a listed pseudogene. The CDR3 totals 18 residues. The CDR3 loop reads CASSFFPTAETTHTEAFF. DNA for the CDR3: TGTGCCAGCAGCTTTTTCCCGACAGCCGAAACCACTCACACTGAAGCTTTCTTT.

CDR3 sequence: CASSERFQGETQYF. As DNA, the CDR3 is TGTGCCAGCAGTGAACGGTTCCAAGGAGAGACCCAGTACTTC. The chain joins TRBV2 to TRBJ2-5; no firm D call. This CDR3 is built from 14 residues. V lost 2 bases and J 4 bases, leaving 11 bases between the germline ends. The V gene's germline CDR1 is SNHLY and CDR2 FYNNEI.